Following are 26 T cell receptor beta chains from one sample sequenced in a study of cytomegalovirus exposure and HLA in healthy donors (dated by TCRdb to about 2017). The method was the immunoSEQ multiplex PCR assay. For the multiplex PCR, a mixture combining 60 forward primers for TCR Vbeta segments and 13 reverse primers for TCR Jbeta segments was used. TCRdb stores this immuneACCESS table with in-frame sequences only. Part of the clones is absent; in the studies checked, under half of the shortfall reflects unresolved V genes, and no reason is known for the rest. The sample's records list about 39,000 clones. In total, the top ten clones hold roughly 3.3% of the sample. Sequencing used PBMCs. The receptors stem from a woman aged 25-40 years in good health and CMV-seropositive.

CDR3 protein: CASSRREGTGDSYEQYF. The CDR3 DNA is TGCGCCAGCAGCCGACGGGAGGGGACAGGGGATTCCTACGAGCAGTACTTC. The chain is built from TRBV5-1 and TRBJ2-7, with 10 bases aligning to TRBD1. With 4 bases clipped from V and 1 base from J, the junction kept 11 bases outside the gene matches. The CDR3 consists of 17 residues. Germline CDR1 and CDR2: SGHRS and YFSETQ. Full variable domain (outside the CDR3, taken from reference TRBV5-1 and TRBJ2-7): KAGVTQTPRYLIKTRGQQVTLSCSPISGHRSVSWYQQTPGQGLQFLFEYFSETQRNKGNFPGRFSGRQFSNSRSEMNVSTLELGDSALYLCASSRREGTGDSYEQYFGPGTRLTVT.

V gene TRBV7-9 combines with J gene TRBJ1-2; 8 bases line up with TRBD1. V trimming: 5 bases; J trimming: 5 bases; junction bases outside the gene matches: 4. The CDR3 is made up of 13 amino acids. Germline CDR1 is SEHNR and CDR2 is FQNEAQ (reference sequence). CDR3 amino acids: CASSQGAGYGYTF. In DNA, the CDR3 is TGTGCCAGCAGCCAGGGGGCAGGATATGGCTACACCTTC.

The chain has TRBV5-1 and TRBJ2-3; TRBD2 matches 10 bases. Germline values: CDR1 SGHRS, CDR2 YFSETQ. The V gene end was trimmed by 1 base and the J gene end by 1 base; junction bases not matched to a gene: 3. This CDR3 has 16 amino acids. In nucleotides, the CDR3 is TGCGCCAGCAGCTTGCCCACTAGCGGGGGCACAGATACGCAGTATTTT. Translated, it gives CASSLPTSGGTDTQYF.

The rearrangement joins TRBV7-7 to TRBJ1-1; the D gene is possibly TRBD1 (5 bases). CDR1 SSHAT and CDR2 FNYEAQ come from the germline V gene (reference sequence). The CDR3 is made up of 13 amino acids. Trimming removed 5 bases at V and 2 bases at J, with 9 bases between. This CDR3 reads CASSADRNTEAFF. The DNA for the CDR3 is TGTGCCAGCAGCGCTGACAGAAACACTGAAGCTTTCTTT.

The CDR3 reads CASPSGGARNEQFF. The CDR3 DNA follows: TGTGCCAGCCCCAGCGGGGGGGCCCGGAATGAGCAGTTCTTC. V gene TRBV2 combines with J gene TRBJ2-1; the match to TRBD2 covers 10 bases. Trimming at V came to 8 bases and at J to 7 bases, leaving 8 bases not matched to a gene. This CDR3 is built from 14 residues. CDR1 and CDR2 from the germline V gene are SNHLY and FYNNEI.

The chain joins TRBV7-9 to TRBJ2-5; 11 bases map to TRBD2. The CDR3 covers 14 residues. Germline assignment: CDR1 SEHNR and CDR2 FQNEAQ (reference sequence). The V gene end was trimmed by 3 bases and the J gene end by 3 bases; junction bases not matched to a gene: 0. The CDR3 coding sequence is TGTGCCAGCAGCTTTAGCGGGGGGGAAGAGACCCAGTACTTC. It translates to CASSFSGGEETQYF.

The gene calls are TRBV5-1 and TRBJ2-1, with 9 bases fitting TRBD2. After removal of 0 bases from V and 4 bases from J, the junction contained 5 bases not matched to a gene. In germline, CDR1 is SGHRS, CDR2 YFSETQ. The CDR3 is 16 amino acids. CDR3 nucleotide sequence: TGCGCCAGCAGCTTGGAACCTAGCGGGACTTACAATGAGCAGTTCTTC. Translated, it gives CASSLEPSGTYNEQFF.

This chain connects TRBV5-1 to TRBJ2-5; no clear D gene. Trimming pared 0 bases from V and 11 bases from J, leaving 14 bases between. Per the germline V gene, CDR1 is SGHRS and CDR2 is YFSETQ. The CDR3 is made up of 13 amino acids. CDR3 DNA: TGCGCCAGCAGCTTGGTTGTGGGCGATTCTCAGTACTTC. As protein: CASSLVVGDSQYF.

The chain carries TRBV6-1 and TRBJ1-1; 10 bases match TRBD1. CDR3 length: 13 amino acids. The germline V gene has CDR1 MNHNS and CDR2 SASEGT. V gave up 7 bases and J gave up 7 bases; unmatched junction bases: 6. Here the CDR3 reads CASTLGQGFEAFF. CDR3 sequence (DNA): TGTGCCAGCACCTTGGGACAGGGGTTTGAAGCTTTCTTT.

The chain carries TRBV19 and TRBJ1-2, with a possible D match to TRBD1 (6 bases). Deletions cut 3 bases from V and 4 bases from J, with 12 bases between. The germline V gene has CDR1 LNHDA and CDR2 SQIVND (reference sequence). The CDR3 sequence is 14 residues long. CDR3 DNA: TGTGCCAGTAGTATTGCGGACAGAGCCTATGGCTACACCTTC. It encodes CASSIADRAYGYTF.

The chain joins TRBV28 to TRBJ2-6, with TRBD1 identical over 9 bases. The germline CDR1 and CDR2 sequences are MDHEN and SYDVKM. This CDR3 has 17 amino acids. V shed 6 bases and J 0 bases; nucleotides not matched to a gene: 6. The CDR3 DNA sequence: TGTGCCAGCAGCCCCGGGACAGGGTTCTCTGGGGCCAACGTCCTGACTTTC. It is translated as CASSPGTGFSGANVLTF.

The CDR3 sequence: CASSASGGGPYEQYF. The CDR3 region has the DNA TGTGCCAGTAGTGCCAGCGGGGGAGGCCCCTACGAGCAGTACTTC. The chain is built from TRBV19 and TRBJ2-7, with 8 bases aligning to TRBD2. Germline lookup yields CDR1 LNHDA and CDR2 SQIVND (reference sequence). The CDR3 has 15 amino acids. V shed 5 bases, J shed 2 bases, and the junction held 8 bases outside the gene matches.

The genes are TRBV10-3 and TRBJ2-3; 9 bases map to TRBD2. This CDR3 has 16 residues. Germline CDR1 ENHRY, CDR2 SYGVKD. V lost 2 bases and J lost 2; bases outside the gene matches: 5. CDR3 DNA sequence: TGTGCCATCAGTGAGAATAGCGGGGGACTCACAGATACGCAGTATTTT. It encodes CAISENSGGLTDTQYF.

The chain recombines TRBV11-2 with TRBJ2-5; no clear D. The CDR3 runs 17 residues. The germline V and J ends were trimmed by 6 bases and 5 bases, with 25 bases remaining between them. Germline V gene sequence: CDR1 SGHAT, CDR2 FQNNGV. The CDR3 region has the DNA TGTGCCAGCAGTGAGGTGTCATGGATCATAGTCGACGAGACCCAGTACTTC. Its translation: CASSEVSWIIVDETQYF.

J is TRBJ1-5 and V is TRBV13; D gene uncertain. The V end lost 1 base, the J end lost 0 bases, and 10 bases lay between the germline ends. Germline V gives CDR1 PRHDT, CDR2 FYEKMQ (reference sequence). CDR3 length: 16 residues. The CDR3 spells CASSLVRSYSNQPQHF. The DNA of the CDR3 is TGTGCCAGCAGCTTAGTACGTAGTTATAGCAATCAGCCCCAGCATTTT.

The rearrangement links TRBV13 to TRBJ1-1; D perhaps matches TRBD1 (5 bases). Germline lookup yields CDR1 PRHDT and CDR2 FYEKMQ (reference sequence). V lost 1 base and J 4 bases, leaving 13 bases between the germline ends. This CDR3 comprises 15 residues. The chain's CDR3 is CASSLAGGGRTEAFF. The CDR3 nucleotides are TGTGCCAGCAGCTTAGCCGGGGGGGGACGCACTGAAGCTTTCTTT. The variable domain in full, completed from reference TRBV13 and TRBJ1-1, reads AAGVIQSPRHLIKEKRETATLKCYPIPRHDTVYWYQQGPGQDPQFLISFYEKMQSDKGSIPDRFSAQQFSDYHSELNMSSLELGDSALYFCASSLAGGGRTEAFFGQGTRLTVV.

This rearrangement joins TRBV7-2 to TRBJ2-7; 8 nucleotides align to TRBD1. V trimming: 5 bases; J trimming: 3 bases; junction bases outside the gene matches: 6. Germline CDR1 is SGHTA and CDR2 is FQGNSA. CDR3 length: 14 amino acids. The CDR3 DNA is TGTGCCAGCAGCCCGACAGGGGCGAACTACGAGCAGTACTTC. Protein sequence: CASSPTGANYEQYF.

The chain couples TRBV6-6 to TRBJ2-3, with no clear D. CDR1 MNHNY and CDR2 SVGAGI come from the germline V gene (reference sequence). Trimming removed 11 bases from V and 6 bases from J, with 18 bases in between. CDR3 size: 13 residues. The DNA of the CDR3 is TGTGCCGCCGAGTCCTCGATGTCTGATACGCAGTATTTT. It codes for CAAESSMSDTQYF.

The genes are TRBV10-1 and TRBJ1-4; unclear D gene. This CDR3 has 9 amino acids. Trimming took 11 bases from V and 7 from J, leaving 5 bases between them. CDR1 WNHNN and CDR2 SYGVQD come from the germline V gene (reference sequence). The CDR3 loop reads CARAEKLFF. CDR3 in DNA: TGCGCCCGCGCTGAAAAACTGTTTTTT.

The CDR3 here is CASIGTNRYEQYF. The CDR3 nucleotides are TGTGCCAGCATTGGGACTAACCGCTACGAGCAGTACTTC. The chain joins TRBV2 to TRBJ2-7, with 7 nucleotides matching TRBD2. The germline CDR1 and CDR2 sequences are SNHLY and FYNNEI. J gave up 3 bases and V 7 bases, and 6 bases lay outside the gene matches. This CDR3 spans 13 amino acids.

The chain combines TRBV19 with TRBJ1-2, with 7 nucleotides matching TRBD1. Trimming took 4 bases from V and 1 from J; bases not matched to a gene: 3. Germline values: CDR1 LNHDA, CDR2 SQIVND (reference sequence). The CDR3 is 14 amino acids. CDR3 protein: CASSTTGINYGYTF. The CDR3 coding sequence is TGTGCCAGTAGTACGACAGGGATTAACTATGGCTACACCTTC.

This sequence joins TRBV5-1 and TRBJ2-7; 9 bases align to TRBD2. V was pared by 0 bases and J by 4 bases, with 11 bases of the junction left unmatched. Germline CDR1 reads SGHRS; CDR2 reads YFSETQ. The CDR3 is 17 amino acids. Written as DNA, the CDR3 is TGCGCCAGCAGCTTGGACGGGTCGCGCGGGGGGGAGTACGAGCAGTACTTC. Its translation: CASSLDGSRGGEYEQYF.

This chain connects TRBV10-3 to TRBJ2-1, with 11 nucleotides matching TRBD1. Per the germline V gene, CDR1 is ENHRY and CDR2 is SYGVKD. Trimming at V came to 10 bases and at J to 10 bases, leaving 12 bases not matched to a gene. CDR3 length: 14 residues. CDR3 in DNA: TGTGCCACCCAAGATCCGGGACAGGGGGAGGAGCAGTTCTTC. Amino acids: CATQDPGQGEEQFF.

The rearrangement links TRBV18 to TRBJ2-3; D gene uncertain. From germline, CDR1 is KGHSH and CDR2 LQKENI. The length of the CDR3 is 14 residues. V was shortened by 1 base and J by 3 bases, with 8 bases between the two germline ends. The CDR3, as DNA: TGTGCCAGCTCACCACTAGAGGAAACAGATACGCAGTATTTT. It codes for CASSPLEETDTQYF.

The chain couples TRBV10-3 to TRBJ2-5; 7 bases are a match to TRBD1. In germline, CDR1 is ENHRY, CDR2 SYGVKD. The ends lost 4 bases at V and 1 base at J; junction bases unmatched: 3. The CDR3 is 14 amino acids. DNA for the CDR3: TGTGCCATCAGTGCCACAGGGGTCCAAGAGACCCAGTACTTC. Translated: CAISATGVQETQYF.

The chain recombines TRBV9 with TRBJ2-1, with TRBD1 identical over 7 bases. The CDR3 has 15 residues. Germline CDR1 reads SGDLS; CDR2 reads YYNGEE. V lost 4 bases to trimming and J lost 6 bases; unmatched junction nucleotides: 10. As DNA, the CDR3 is TGTGCCAGCAGCCCCCGACAGGGTGGGGGCAATGAGCAGTTCTTC. This sequence encodes CASSPRQGGGNEQFF.